This passage covers 17 T cell receptor beta chains from one sample sequenced in a study of T cell responses to AZD1222 COVID-19 vaccine. Method: immunoSEQ multiplex PCR; TCRdb's copy keeps in-frame clones and lacks some. The sample carries 160,000 or so clones, around 90% recorded once. This material consisted of peripheral blood, taken on day 0 of AZD1222 vaccination. These receptors were taken from an adult in good health.

The CDR3 DNA is TGTGCCAGCAGCTCGTTCTCGGAGACCCAGTACTTC. Translating it yields CASSSFSETQYF. The chain is built from TRBV5-5 and TRBJ2-5; D is ambiguous. The CDR3 contains 12 residues. Between the trimmed V and J ends, which lost 3 bases and 5 bases, there was a span of 8 bases. Germline V gives CDR1 SGHKS, CDR2 YYEKEE (reference sequence).

The chain links TRBV9 to TRBJ1-1; D remains ambiguous. The CDR3 extends over 15 amino acids. In germline, CDR1 is SGDLS, CDR2 YYNGEE. Between the trimmed V and J ends, which lost 0 bases and 1 base, there was a span of 10 bases. Here the CDR3 DNA reads TGTGCCAGCAGCGTAGTCGACGGGGAGAACACTGAAGCTTTCTTT. Protein sequence: CASSVVDGENTEAFF.

The CDR3: CASSSTAGVGSPLHF. The CDR3 DNA is TGTGCCAGCAGCTCGACGGCAGGGGTGGGATCACCCCTCCACTTT. The rearrangement links TRBV5-5 to TRBJ1-6; tentative D call: TRBD1 (6 bases). V was shortened by 3 bases and J by 10 bases, with 17 bases between the two germline ends. From germline, CDR1 is SGHKS and CDR2 YYEKEE (reference sequence). The CDR3 runs to 15 residues.

V and J are TRBV12-3 or TRBV12-4 and TRBJ1-1; D is unclear. The germline V and J ends were trimmed by 4 bases and 0 bases, with 3 bases remaining between them. The CDR3 runs 12 residues. The CDR3 bases are TGTGCCAGCAGTTACATGAACACTGAAGCTTTCTTT. Residues: CASSYMNTEAFF.

The rearrangement links TRBV7-2 to TRBJ2-3; 8 nucleotides align to TRBD1. Trimming took 3 bases from V and 1 from J; bases not matched to a gene: 6. Per germline, CDR1 SGHTA and CDR2 FQGNSA. CDR3 length equals 16 residues. The CDR3 sequence is CASSFNTGGRTDTQYF. The DNA for the CDR3 is TGTGCCAGCAGCTTTAACACAGGGGGTCGCACAGATACGCAGTATTTT.

The chain links TRBV7-3 to TRBJ1-5, with a tentative D call TRBD1 (5 bases). Trimming took off 5 bases at V and 7 bases at J, with 12 bases between the two ends. Looked up from germline, CDR1 is SGHTA and CDR2 is FQGTGA. This CDR3 is 13 amino acids long. The CDR3 DNA follows: TGTGCCAGCAGCCGGGACCACTCGCAGCCCCAGCATTTT. Translated: CASSRDHSQPQHF.

The J gene is TRBJ1-5, the V gene TRBV15, with TRBD1 matching 7 bases. V was clipped by 1 base and J by 3 bases; unmatched bases: 6. Germline loops: CDR1 LNHNV, CDR2 YYDKDF (reference sequence). CDR3 size: 16 residues. Here the CDR3 reads CATSRARGTDNQPQHF. The DNA for the CDR3 is TGTGCCACCAGCAGAGCGAGGGGGACAGACAATCAGCCCCAGCATTTT.

The chain has TRBV7-9 and TRBJ2-1; 16 bases fit TRBD2. The CDR3 is 17 amino acids. V was pared by 4 bases and J by 9 bases, with 9 bases of the junction left unmatched. Looked up from germline, CDR1 is SEHNR and CDR2 is FQNEAQ (reference sequence). In DNA form, the CDR3 reads TGTGCCAGCAGCTGGGGGACTAGCGGGAGGGCCTCGGGTGAGCAGTTCTTC. Amino acid sequence: CASSWGTSGRASGEQFF.

The V call is TRBV7-3, the J call TRBJ2-7, with D maybe TRBD2 (6 bases). The CDR3 runs 15 residues. The V gene lost 6 bases and the J gene lost 6 bases, with 21 bases spanning the gap. Germline values: CDR1 SGHTA, CDR2 FQGTGA. Here the CDR3 reads CASSQGLQSVGEQYF. As DNA, the CDR3 is TGTGCCAGCAGTCAGGGACTCCAGAGCGTTGGCGAGCAGTACTTC.

This clone showed up just once. The chain employs TRBV18 and TRBJ2-3; D remains unclear. The CDR3 is 12 residues long. The V gene's germline CDR1 is KGHSH and CDR2 LQKENI. Trimming removed 4 bases from V and 7 bases from J, with 9 bases in between. The CDR3 loop is CASSRAWYTQYF. CDR3 coding DNA: TGTGCCAGCTCACGGGCGTGGTATACGCAGTATTTT.

The rearrangement uses TRBV28 and TRBJ2-3; D is perhaps TRBD1 (5 bases). Germline CDR1 reads MDHEN; CDR2 reads SYDVKM. The CDR3 loop spans 16 amino acids. The V end was cut by 8 bases, the J end by 0 bases, with 18 bases between. The CDR3 bases are TGTGCCAGCGTACCTACAGGCCCGGTTAGCACAGATACGCAGTATTTT. Amino acids: CASVPTGPVSTDTQYF.

J is TRBJ2-7 and V is TRBV28; unclear D gene. CDR3 size: 13 residues. Germline V gives CDR1 MDHEN, CDR2 SYDVKM. Trimming pared 6 bases from V and 1 base from J, leaving 10 bases between. The CDR3 DNA is TGTGCCAGCAGGATAGCCCATTCCTACGAGCAGTACTTC. Its protein product is CASRIAHSYEQYF.

This chain links TRBV9 with TRBJ1-2; D is unresolved. The CDR3 contains 12 residues. V lost 0 bases, J lost 4 bases, and 4 bases lay in between. Germline V gives CDR1 SGDLS, CDR2 YYNGEE. CDR3 coding DNA: TGTGCCAGCAGCGTAGCTACCTATGGCTACACCTTC. It encodes CASSVATYGYTF. The complete variable domain, with remaining parts taken from reference TRBV9 and TRBJ1-2, reads DSGVTQTPKHLITATGQRVTLRCSPRSGDLSVYWYQQSLDQGLQFLIQYYNGEERAKGNILERFSAQQFPDLHSELNLSSLELGDSALYFCASSVATYGYTFGSGTRLTVV.

The V call is TRBV4-1, the J call TRBJ1-1; D not certain. The CDR3 consists of 15 residues. The V end lost 0 bases, the J end lost 5 bases, and 13 bases lay between the germline ends. CDR1 and CDR2 from the germline V gene are MGHRA and YSYEKL. CDR3 nucleotide sequence: TGCGCCAGCAGCCAAGAATTGGGAGTAAGAACTGAAGCTTTCTTT. Translated, it gives CASSQELGVRTEAFF.

V gene TRBV5-1 combines with J gene TRBJ2-7; D possibly corresponds to TRBD1 (5 bases). The CDR3 loop spans 14 amino acids. Trimming pared 4 bases from V and 5 bases from J, leaving 16 bases between. CDR1 is SGHRS, CDR2 YFSETQ, per germline. CDR3 bases: TGCGCCAGCAGCATGACAGCAGGCAGCCACGAGCAGTACTTC. Amino acid sequence: CASSMTAGSHEQYF.

The CDR3 loop is CASTFVGQSYEQYF. The CDR3, as DNA: TGTGCCAGCACCTTTGTGGGACAGTCCTACGAGCAGTACTTC. The chain recombines TRBV28 with TRBJ2-7, with 7 bases fitting TRBD1. CDR1 is MDHEN, CDR2 SYDVKM, per germline. Unmatched junction bases numbered 7, after V lost 7 bases and J lost 1 base. The CDR3 totals 14 residues.

The chain recombines TRBV11-3 with TRBJ2-3; D is unclear. Germline CDR1 reads SGHNT; CDR2 reads YENEEA. This CDR3 is 13 amino acids long. The ends were cut back, 5 bases at V and 6 bases at J, with 12 bases in the middle. For the CDR3, the DNA is TGTGCCAGCAGCCCCCGGCAGATCGATACGCAGTATTTT. This codes for CASSPRQIDTQYF.